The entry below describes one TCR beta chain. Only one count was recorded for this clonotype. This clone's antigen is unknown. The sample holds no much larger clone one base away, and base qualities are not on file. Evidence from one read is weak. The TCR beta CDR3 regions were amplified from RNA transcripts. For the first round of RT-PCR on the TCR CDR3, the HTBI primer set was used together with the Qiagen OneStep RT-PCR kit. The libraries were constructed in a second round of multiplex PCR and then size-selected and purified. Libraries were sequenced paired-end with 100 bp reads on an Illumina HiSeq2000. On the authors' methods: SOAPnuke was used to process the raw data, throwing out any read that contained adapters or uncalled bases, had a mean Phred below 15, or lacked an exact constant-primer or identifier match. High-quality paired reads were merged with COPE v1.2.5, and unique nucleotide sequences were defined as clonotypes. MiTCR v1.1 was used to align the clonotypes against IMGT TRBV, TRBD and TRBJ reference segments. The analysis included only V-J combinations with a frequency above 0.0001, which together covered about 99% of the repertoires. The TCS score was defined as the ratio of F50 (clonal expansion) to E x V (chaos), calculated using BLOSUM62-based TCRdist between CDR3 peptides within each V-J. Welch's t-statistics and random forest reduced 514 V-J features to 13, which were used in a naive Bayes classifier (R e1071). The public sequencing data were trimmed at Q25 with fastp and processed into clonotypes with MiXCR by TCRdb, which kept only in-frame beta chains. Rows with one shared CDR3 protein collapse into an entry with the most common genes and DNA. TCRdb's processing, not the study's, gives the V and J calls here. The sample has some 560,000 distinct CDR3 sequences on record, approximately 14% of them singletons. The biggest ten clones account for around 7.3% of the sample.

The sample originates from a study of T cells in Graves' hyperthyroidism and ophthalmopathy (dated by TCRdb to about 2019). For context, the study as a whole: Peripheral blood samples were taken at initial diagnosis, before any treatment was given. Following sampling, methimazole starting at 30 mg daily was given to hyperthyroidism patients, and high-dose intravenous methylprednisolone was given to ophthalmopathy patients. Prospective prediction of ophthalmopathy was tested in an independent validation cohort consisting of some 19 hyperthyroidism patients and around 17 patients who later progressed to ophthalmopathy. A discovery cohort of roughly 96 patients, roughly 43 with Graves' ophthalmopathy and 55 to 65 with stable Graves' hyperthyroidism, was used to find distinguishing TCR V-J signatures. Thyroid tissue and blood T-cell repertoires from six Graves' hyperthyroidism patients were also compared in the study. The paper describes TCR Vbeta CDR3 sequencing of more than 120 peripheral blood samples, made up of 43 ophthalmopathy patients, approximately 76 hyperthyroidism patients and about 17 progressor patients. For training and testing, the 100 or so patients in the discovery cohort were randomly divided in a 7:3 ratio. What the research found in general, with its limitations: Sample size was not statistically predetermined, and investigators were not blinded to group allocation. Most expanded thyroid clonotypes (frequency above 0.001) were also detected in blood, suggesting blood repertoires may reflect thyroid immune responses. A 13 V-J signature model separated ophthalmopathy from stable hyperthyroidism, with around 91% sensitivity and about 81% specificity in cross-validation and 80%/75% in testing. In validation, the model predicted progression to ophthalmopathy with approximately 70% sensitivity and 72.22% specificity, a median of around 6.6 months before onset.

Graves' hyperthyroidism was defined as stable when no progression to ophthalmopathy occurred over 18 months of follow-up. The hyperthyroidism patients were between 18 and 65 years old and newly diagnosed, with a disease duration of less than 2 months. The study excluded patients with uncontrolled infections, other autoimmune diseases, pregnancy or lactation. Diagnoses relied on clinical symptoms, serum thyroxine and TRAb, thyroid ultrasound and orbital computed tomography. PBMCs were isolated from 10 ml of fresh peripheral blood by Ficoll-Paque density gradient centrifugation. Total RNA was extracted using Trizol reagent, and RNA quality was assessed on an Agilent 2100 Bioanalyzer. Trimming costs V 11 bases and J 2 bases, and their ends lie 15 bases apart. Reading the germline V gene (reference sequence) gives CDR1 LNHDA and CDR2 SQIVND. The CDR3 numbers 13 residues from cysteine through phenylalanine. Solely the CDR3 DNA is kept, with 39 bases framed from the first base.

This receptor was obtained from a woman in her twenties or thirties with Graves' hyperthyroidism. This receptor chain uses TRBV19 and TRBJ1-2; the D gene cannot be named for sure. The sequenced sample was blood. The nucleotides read TGTGCCTTCGGACGGTGCGAGAACTATGGCTACACCTTC. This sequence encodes CAFGRCENYGYTF. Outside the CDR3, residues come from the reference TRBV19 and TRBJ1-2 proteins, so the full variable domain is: DGGITQSPKYLFRKEGQNVTLSCEQNLNHDAMYWYRQDPGQGLRLIYYSQIVNDFQKGDIAEGYSVSREKKESFPLTVTSAQKNPTAFYLCAFGRCENYGYTFGSGTRLTVV.